A selection of T cell receptor beta chains follows, all from one sample in a study of OX40 agonist ivuxolimab in advanced cancers. The protocol was immunoSEQ multiplex PCR, while the TCRdb copy is restricted to in-frame clones and leaves out a portion. The table includes 68,000 or so clones, approximately 84% detected once. This material consisted of CD4+ or CD8+ T cells sorted from blood, taken in a trial of the OX40 agonist ivuxolimab. The receptor source for this set is an adult with an advanced solid tumor such as melanoma, head and neck, liver or kidney cancer. Both conserved end residues are part of each CDR3.

V	CDR3
TRBV18	CASSPPRQGVTDTQYF
TRBV19	CASSISRNTEAFF
TRBV28	CASSLSVSTNEKLFF
TRBV7-8	CASSLGLADYEQYF
TRBV10-3	CAISDIGTGVLQETQYF
TRBV6-5	CASSHPAPPGEQYF
TRBV7-7	CASSLSGGSVSGELFF
TRBV9	CASSVSTGSGNIQYF
TRBV18	CASSRGQLQETQYF
TRBV5-8	CASSYEQYF
TRBV5-1	CASSLGQGTNIQYF
TRBV6-1	CASSLAGETQYF
TRBV25-1	CATFGQKNTEAFF
TRBV4-3	CASSSTSGADTGELFF
TRBV19	CASRTTRGQPQQFF
TRBV4-1	CASSSTTSGTYNEQFF
TRBV2	CASSLDRGSNQPQHF
TRBV7-9	CASSLGGDTGELFF
TRBV29-1	CSHSSGSTDTQYF
TRBV12-5	CASAQGGSGNTIYF
TRBV9	CASSVAPNYGTGELFF
TRBV28	CASSLSRRTNSNQPQHF
TRBV19	CASSPRRFESSGNTIYF
TRBV6-5	CASRQTGDDTGELFF
TRBV5-8	CASSFFLGQPQHF
TRBV19	CASSIEQANTEAFF
TRBV28	CASSLRTVVYNEQFF
TRBV6-4	CASSEQRGSNEQFF
TRBV7-3	CASSRDRADGYTF
TRBV5-4	CASSHRDSNQPQHF
TRBV4-3	CASSQSYRGPYEQYF
TRBV15	CATSRDRTGSNEQFF
TRBV4-2	CASSRPGTSGGYEQYF
TRBV28	CASSLSNYEQYF
TRBV7-6	CASSFFLDTQYF
TRBV5-1	CASKTETGEGYTF
TRBV20-1	CSARGATMQYF
TRBV7-9	CASSAQGTTEAFF
TRBV2	CASSEWGPNSGNTIYF
TRBV14	CASSQASGSFAQYF